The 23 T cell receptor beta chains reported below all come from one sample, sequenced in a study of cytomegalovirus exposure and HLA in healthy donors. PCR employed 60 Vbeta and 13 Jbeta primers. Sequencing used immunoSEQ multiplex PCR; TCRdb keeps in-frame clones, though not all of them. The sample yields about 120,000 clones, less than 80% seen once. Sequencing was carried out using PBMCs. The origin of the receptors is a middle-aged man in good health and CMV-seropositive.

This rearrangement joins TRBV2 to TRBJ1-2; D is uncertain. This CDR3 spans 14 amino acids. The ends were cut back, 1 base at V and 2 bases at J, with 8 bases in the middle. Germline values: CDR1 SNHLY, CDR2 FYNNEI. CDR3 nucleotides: TGTGCCAGCAGTGAAGGGTCCAGAAACTATGGCTACACCTTC. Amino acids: CASSEGSRNYGYTF. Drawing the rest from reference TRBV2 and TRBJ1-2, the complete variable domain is EPEVTQTPSHQVTQMGQEVILRCVPISNHLYFYWYRQILGQKVEFLVSFYNNEISEKSEIFDDQFSVERPDGSNFTLKIRSTKLEDSAMYFCASSEGSRNYGYTFGSGTRLTVV.

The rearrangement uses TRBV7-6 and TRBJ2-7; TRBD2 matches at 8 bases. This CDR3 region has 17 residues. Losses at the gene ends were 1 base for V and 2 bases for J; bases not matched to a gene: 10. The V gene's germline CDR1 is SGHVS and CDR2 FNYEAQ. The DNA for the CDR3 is TGTGCCAGCAGCTTAGAAATTCAAGCGGGGGCCGCCTACGAGCAGTACTTC. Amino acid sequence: CASSLEIQAGAAYEQYF.

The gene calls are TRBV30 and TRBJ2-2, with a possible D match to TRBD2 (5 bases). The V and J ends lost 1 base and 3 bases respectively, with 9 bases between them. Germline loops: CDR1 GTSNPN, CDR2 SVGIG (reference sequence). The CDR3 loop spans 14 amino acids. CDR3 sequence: CAWSGTLHTGELFF. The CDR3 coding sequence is TGTGCCTGGAGTGGGACTTTACACACCGGGGAGCTGTTTTTT.

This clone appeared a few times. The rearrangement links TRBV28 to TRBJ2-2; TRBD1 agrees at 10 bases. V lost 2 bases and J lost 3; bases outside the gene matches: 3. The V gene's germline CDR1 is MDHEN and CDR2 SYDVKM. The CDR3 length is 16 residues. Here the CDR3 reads CASSLIGTGDTGELFF. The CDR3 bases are TGTGCCAGCAGTTTAATCGGGACAGGGGACACCGGGGAGCTGTTTTTT.

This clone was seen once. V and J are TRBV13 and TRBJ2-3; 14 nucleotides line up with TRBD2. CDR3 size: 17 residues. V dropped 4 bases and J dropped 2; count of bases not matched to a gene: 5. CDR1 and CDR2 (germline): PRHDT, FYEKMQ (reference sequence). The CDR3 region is CASSYGLAGGSTDTQYF. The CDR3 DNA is TGTGCCAGCAGCTACGGACTAGCGGGAGGCTCCACAGATACGCAGTATTTT.

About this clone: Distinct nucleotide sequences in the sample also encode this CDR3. Here the CDR3 reads CSVDREGETQYF. Here the CDR3 DNA reads TGCAGCGTTGACCGGGAAGGAGAGACCCAGTACTTC. The chain recombines TRBV29-1 with TRBJ2-5; TRBD2 might be the D (5 bases). Germline CDR1 and CDR2: SQVTM and ANQGSEA. The CDR3 has 12 amino acids. The ends were cut back, 3 bases at V and 4 bases at J, with 9 bases in the middle. Full variable domain (rest looked up from reference TRBV29-1 and TRBJ2-5): SAVISQKPSRDICQRGTSLTIQCQVDSQVTMMFWYRQQPGQSLTLIATANQGSEATYESGFVIDKFPISRPNLTFSTLTVSNMSPEDSSIYLCSVDREGETQYFGPGTRLLVL.

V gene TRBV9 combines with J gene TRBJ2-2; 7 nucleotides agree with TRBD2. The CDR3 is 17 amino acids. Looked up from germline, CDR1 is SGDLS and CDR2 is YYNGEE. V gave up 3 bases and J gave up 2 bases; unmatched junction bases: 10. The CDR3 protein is CASSGNPGLPNTGELFF. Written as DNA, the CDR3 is TGTGCCAGCAGCGGAAACCCGGGACTACCTAACACCGGGGAGCTGTTTTTT.

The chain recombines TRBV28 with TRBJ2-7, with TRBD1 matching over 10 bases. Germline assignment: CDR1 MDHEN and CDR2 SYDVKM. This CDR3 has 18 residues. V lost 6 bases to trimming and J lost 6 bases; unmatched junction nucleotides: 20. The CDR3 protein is CASRTGTGETLRTSEQYF. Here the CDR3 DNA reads TGTGCCAGCAGGACCGGGACAGGGGAGACTCTACGAACCTCCGAGCAGTACTTC.

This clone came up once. The CDR3 bases are TGTGCCAGCAGTAATAGCGGGGGGGCTTTATACAATGAGCAGTTCTTC. Protein: CASSNSGGALYNEQFF. The gene calls are TRBV27 and TRBJ2-1, with 11 bases that match TRBD2. With V trimmed by 5 bases and J by 4 bases, 7 bases remained unmatched. This CDR3 is built from 16 residues. Germline V gives CDR1 MNHEY, CDR2 SMNVEV (reference sequence).

CDR3 sequence reads: CASSLASGGTGELFF. In DNA form, the CDR3 reads TGTGCCAGCAGTTTAGCTAGCGGGGGCACCGGGGAGCTGTTTTTT. The gene calls are TRBV28 and TRBJ2-2; 10 nucleotides match TRBD2. Germline assignment: CDR1 MDHEN and CDR2 SYDVKM. The junction had 1 base not matched to a gene; V was cut back by 2 bases and J by 4 bases. The CDR3 extends over 15 amino acids.

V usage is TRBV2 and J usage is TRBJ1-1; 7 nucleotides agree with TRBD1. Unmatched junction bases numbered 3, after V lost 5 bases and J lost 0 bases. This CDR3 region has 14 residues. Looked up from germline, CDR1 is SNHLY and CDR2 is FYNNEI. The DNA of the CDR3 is TGTGCCAGCAGTCACAGGGGATTGAACACTGAAGCTTTCTTT. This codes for CASSHRGLNTEAFF.

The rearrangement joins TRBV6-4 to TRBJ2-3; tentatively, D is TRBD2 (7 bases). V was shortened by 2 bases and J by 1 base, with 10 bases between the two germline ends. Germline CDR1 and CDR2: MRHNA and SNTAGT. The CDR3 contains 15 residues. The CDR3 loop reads CASSDEGGGTDTQYF. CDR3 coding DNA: TGTGCCAGCAGTGACGAAGGGGGGGGCACAGATACGCAGTATTTT.

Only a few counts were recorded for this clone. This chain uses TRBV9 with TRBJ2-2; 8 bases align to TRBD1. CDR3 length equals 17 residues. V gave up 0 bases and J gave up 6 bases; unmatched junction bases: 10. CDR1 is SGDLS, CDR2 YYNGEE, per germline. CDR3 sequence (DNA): TGTGCCAGCAGCGTAGGAAGGGTGACAGGGGACCCCGGGGAGCTGTTTTTT. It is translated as CASSVGRVTGDPGELFF.

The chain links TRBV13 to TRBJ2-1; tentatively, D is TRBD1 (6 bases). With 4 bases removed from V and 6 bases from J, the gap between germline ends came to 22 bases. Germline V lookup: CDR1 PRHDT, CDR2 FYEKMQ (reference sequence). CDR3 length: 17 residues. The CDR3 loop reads CASSSWGWGQGRNEQFF. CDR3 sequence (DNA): TGTGCCAGCAGCTCCTGGGGGTGGGGGCAGGGGCGCAATGAGCAGTTCTTC.

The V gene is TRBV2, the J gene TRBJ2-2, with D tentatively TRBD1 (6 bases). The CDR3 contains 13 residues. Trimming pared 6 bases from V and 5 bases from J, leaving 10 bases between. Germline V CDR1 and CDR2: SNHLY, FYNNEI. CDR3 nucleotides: TGTGCCAGCAGGAGGGGGAATACCGGGGAGCTGTTTTTT. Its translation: CASRRGNTGELFF. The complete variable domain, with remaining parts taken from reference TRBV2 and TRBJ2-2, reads EPEVTQTPSHQVTQMGQEVILRCVPISNHLYFYWYRQILGQKVEFLVSFYNNEISEKSEIFDDQFSVERPDGSNFTLKIRSTKLEDSAMYFCASRRGNTGELFFGEGSRLTVL.

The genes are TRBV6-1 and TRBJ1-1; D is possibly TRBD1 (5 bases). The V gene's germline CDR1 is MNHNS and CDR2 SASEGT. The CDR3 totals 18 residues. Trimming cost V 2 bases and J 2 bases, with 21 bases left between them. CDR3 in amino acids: CASSEPSMGGIFNTEAFF. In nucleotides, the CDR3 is TGTGCCAGCAGTGAACCGTCGATGGGGGGGATTTTTAACACTGAAGCTTTCTTT.

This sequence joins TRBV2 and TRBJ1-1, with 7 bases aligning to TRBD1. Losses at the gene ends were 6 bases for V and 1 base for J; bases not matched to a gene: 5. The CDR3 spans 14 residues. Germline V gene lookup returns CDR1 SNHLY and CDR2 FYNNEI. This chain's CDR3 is CASRETGPNTEAFF. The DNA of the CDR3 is TGTGCCAGCAGGGAGACAGGGCCGAACACTGAAGCTTTCTTT.

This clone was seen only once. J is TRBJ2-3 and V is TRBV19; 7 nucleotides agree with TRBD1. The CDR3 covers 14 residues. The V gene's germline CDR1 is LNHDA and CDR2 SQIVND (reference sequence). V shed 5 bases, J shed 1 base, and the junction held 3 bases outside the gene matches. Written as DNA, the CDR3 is TGTGCCAGTAGTCTGCAGGGGGGCACAGATACGCAGTATTTT. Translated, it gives CASSLQGGTDTQYF.

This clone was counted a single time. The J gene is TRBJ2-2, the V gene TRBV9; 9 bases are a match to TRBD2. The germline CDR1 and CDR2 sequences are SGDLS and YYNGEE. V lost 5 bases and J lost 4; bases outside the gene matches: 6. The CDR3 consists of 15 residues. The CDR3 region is CASRGTSTSTGELFF. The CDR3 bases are TGTGCCAGCAGGGGGACTAGCACTTCCACCGGGGAGCTGTTTTTT.

CDR3 sequence: CASSFGQLLNEQYF. In nucleotides, the CDR3 is TGCGCCAGCAGCTTTGGACAACTACTTAACGAGCAGTACTTC. The J gene is TRBJ2-7, the V gene TRBV5-1, with D possibly being TRBD1 (5 bases). This CDR3 comprises 14 residues. From germline, CDR1 is SGHRS and CDR2 YFSETQ. Trimming shortened V by 2 bases and J by 5 bases, and 14 bases separated the two germline ends.

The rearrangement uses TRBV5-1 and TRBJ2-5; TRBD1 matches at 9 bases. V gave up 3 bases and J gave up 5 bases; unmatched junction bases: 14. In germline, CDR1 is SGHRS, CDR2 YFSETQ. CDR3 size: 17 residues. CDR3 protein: CASSSWPRDRGTETQYF. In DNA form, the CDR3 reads TGCGCCAGCAGCTCCTGGCCTCGTGACAGGGGGACGGAGACCCAGTACTTC.

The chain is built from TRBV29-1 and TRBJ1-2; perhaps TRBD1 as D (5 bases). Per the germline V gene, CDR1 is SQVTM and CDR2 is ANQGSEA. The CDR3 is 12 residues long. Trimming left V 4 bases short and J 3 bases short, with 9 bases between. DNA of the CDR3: TGCAGCGTTGTTGGCAGGGACTATGGCTACACCTTC. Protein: CSVVGRDYGYTF.

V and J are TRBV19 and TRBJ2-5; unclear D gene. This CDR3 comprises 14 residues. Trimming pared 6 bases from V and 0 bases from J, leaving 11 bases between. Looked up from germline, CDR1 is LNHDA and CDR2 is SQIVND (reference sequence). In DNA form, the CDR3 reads TGTGCCAGTAGGATCTGGGCAGACCAAGAGACCCAGTACTTC. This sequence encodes CASRIWADQETQYF.